This T cell receptor (beta chain) was recovered during a study of T cell responses to AZD1222 COVID-19 vaccine. The study's findings and limits: Spike was spanned by vaccine-associated CD4 TCRs, which were dominant at 160-218 and 743-854.

As to this clone: Its antigen is as yet unknown.

Clones were sequenced by immunoSEQ multiplex PCR, and TCRdb holds only the in-frame ones, with some missing. The repertoire has more than 95,000 clones, about 90% of them found once; the top ten carry approximately 1%. Germline V CDR1 and CDR2: SGHRS, YFSETQ. The V end lost 0 bases, the J end lost 5 bases, and 8 bases lay between the germline ends. The CDR3 covers 14 residues. The V call is TRBV5-1, the J call TRBJ1-4, with D unresolved. This material consisted of peripheral blood, taken on day 0 of AZD1222 vaccination. The sequence was collected from an adult in good health. CDR3 sequence: CASSLDTLNEKLFF. The CDR3 DNA sequence: TGCGCCAGCAGCTTGGACACGTTAAATGAAAAACTGTTTTTT.